The clone carrying this TCR beta chain showed up just a few times. Its antigen remains unknown. This sample was included in a study of beta chain features in type 1 diabetes. The study reverse transcribed the entire isolated RNA, so it sequenced expressed TCRB transcripts. Sequencing was performed with immunoSEQ multiplex PCR; in TCRdb, only in-frame clones are kept and a portion is missing. Of roughly 140,000 clones listed, around 8.5% are singletons. Blood was drawn once from each donor into heparinised tubes. The draws averaged roughly 120 mL. Findings and caveats of the study: Across patients, naive, central memory and Treg TCRB repertoires exhibited apparently greater similarity than was observed across healthy donors. For Type 1 diabetes patients, all four CD4+ subsets carried TCRB CDR3s that were moderately but significantly shorter.

Sequencing was carried out using central memory CD4+ T cells from blood. The receptor was isolated from a man aged 18-30 years in good health.

This chain's CDR3 is CASSANTEAFF. Written as DNA, the CDR3 is TGTGCCAGCAGTGCTAACACTGAAGCTTTCTTT. V usage is TRBV2 and J usage is TRBJ1-1, with D unclear. Germline V CDR1 and CDR2: SNHLY, FYNNEI. Trimming stripped 4 bases from V and 2 bases from J, with 2 bases between. This CDR3 is 11 amino acids long.